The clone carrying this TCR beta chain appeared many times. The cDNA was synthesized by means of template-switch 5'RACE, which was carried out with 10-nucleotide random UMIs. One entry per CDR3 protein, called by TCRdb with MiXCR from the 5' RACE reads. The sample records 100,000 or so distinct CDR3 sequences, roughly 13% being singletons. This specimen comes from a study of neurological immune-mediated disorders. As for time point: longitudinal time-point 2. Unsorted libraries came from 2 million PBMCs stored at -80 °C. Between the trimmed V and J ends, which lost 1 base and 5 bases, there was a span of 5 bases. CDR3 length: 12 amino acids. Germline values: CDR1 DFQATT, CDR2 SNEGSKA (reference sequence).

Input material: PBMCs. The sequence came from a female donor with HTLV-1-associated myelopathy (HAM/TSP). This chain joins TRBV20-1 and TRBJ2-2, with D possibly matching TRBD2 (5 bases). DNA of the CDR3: TGCAGTGCTAGAGGGAGGACCGGGGAGCTGTTTTTT. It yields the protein CSARGRTGELFF.